This T cell receptor beta chain was retrieved from a study of T-cell memory formation after mild COVID-19. Findings and limits, study-wide: Clones which contracted sat mainly in CM and EM if CD4+, and in EMRA if CD8+. Confirmation was lacking for SARS-CoV-2 specificity of second-wave clones that peaked on day 37. A balance of CD4 and CD8 characterized clones contracting day 15 to 85, whereas later expanders leaned CD4+.

V was clipped by 0 bases and J by 7 bases; unmatched bases: 12. The CDR3 length is 18 residues. CDR1 and CDR2 (germline): LGHNA, YSLEER. 5'RACE, which relied on constant-segment primers, yielded TCR alpha and TCR beta cDNA libraries carrying sample barcodes and UMIs. TCRdb reanalysed the 5' RACE reads using MiXCR and keeps one entry per CDR3 protein. In the table there are approximately 450,000 distinct CDR3 sequences, approximately 18% of which are singletons. This clonotype was recorded a few times. Its target is unknown. Material: PBMCs or a T cell subset sorted from them (not recorded which). This chain connects TRBV4-3 to TRBJ2-3; 11 nucleotides agree with TRBD2. This clonotype originated in an adult woman who had mild COVID-19 (a few samples of this study predate the infection). Cell type and time point are not known. CDR3 sequence: CASSQERLLAGGPYTQYF. CDR3 in DNA: TGCGCCAGCAGCCAAGAACGCCTCTTAGCGGGAGGGCCATATACGCAGTATTTT.